This record concerns one T cell receptor beta chain sequence. Its antigen is unknown. Authors of the study amplified TCR beta CDR3 regions from RNA transcripts. During a first-round RT-PCR of the TCR CDR3, the HTBI primer set was used. TCRdb redid the calling of the multiplex PCR reads with MiXCR, one entry per CDR3 protein. The sample records under 400,000 distinct CDR3 sequences, more than 11% being singletons. The sample belongs to a study of T cells in Graves' hyperthyroidism and ophthalmopathy. Study-level information: At initial diagnosis, before any treatment had begun, peripheral blood was obtained.

Hyperthyroidism of Graves' type that showed no ophthalmopathy progression within 18 months was stable. Together with thyroid ultrasound, orbital computed tomography, serum thyroxine and TRAb, clinical symptoms were used for diagnoses. General study results and limits: Separating ophthalmopathy from stable hyperthyroidism was achieved by a 13 V-J model.

The origin of this receptor is a woman aged 60-70 years with Graves' hyperthyroidism. The sequenced sample consisted of blood.

DNA of the CDR3: TGTGCCAGCAGCGTAGGACAGGGCGGCTCACCCCTCCACTTT. This codes for CASSVGQGGSPLHF. The chain uses TRBV9 and TRBJ1-6; 7 bases align to TRBD1. The V gene end was trimmed by 0 bases and the J gene end by 10 bases; junction bases not matched to a gene: 4. There are 14 residues in the CDR3. Germline CDR1 SGDLS, CDR2 YYNGEE.